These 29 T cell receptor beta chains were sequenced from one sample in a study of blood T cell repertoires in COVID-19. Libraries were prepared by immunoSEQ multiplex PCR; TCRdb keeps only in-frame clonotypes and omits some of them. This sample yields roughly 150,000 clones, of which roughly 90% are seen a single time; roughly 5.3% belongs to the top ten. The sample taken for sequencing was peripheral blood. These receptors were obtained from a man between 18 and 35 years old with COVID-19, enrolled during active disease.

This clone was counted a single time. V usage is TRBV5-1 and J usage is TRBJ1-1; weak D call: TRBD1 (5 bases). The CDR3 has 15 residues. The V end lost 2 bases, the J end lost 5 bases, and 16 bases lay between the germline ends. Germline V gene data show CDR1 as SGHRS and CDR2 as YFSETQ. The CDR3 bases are TGCGCCAGCAGCTTAGGTTTCGGGGGTCGGACTGAAGCTTTCTTT. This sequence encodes CASSLGFGGRTEAFF.

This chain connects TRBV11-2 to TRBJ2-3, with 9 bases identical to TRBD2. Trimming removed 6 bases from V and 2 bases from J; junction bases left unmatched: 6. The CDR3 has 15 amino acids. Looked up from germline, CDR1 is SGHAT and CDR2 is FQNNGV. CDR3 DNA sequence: TGTGCCAGCAGACCCGGACTAGCGTTCACAGATACGCAGTATTTT. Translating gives CASRPGLAFTDTQYF.

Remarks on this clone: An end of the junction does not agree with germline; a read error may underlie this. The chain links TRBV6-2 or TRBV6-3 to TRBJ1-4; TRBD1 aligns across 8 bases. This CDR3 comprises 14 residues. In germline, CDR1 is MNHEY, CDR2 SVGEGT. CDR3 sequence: CASSHGDRPGKLLF. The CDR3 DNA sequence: TGTGCCAGCAGTCACGGGGACAGGCCGGGAAAACTGCTTTTT.

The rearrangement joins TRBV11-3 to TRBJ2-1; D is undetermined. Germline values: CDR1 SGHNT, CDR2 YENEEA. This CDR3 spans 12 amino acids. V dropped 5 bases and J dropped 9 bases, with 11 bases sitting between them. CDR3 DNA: TGTGCCAGCAGCCTAGGCACGAGTGAGCAGTTCTTC. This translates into CASSLGTSEQFF.

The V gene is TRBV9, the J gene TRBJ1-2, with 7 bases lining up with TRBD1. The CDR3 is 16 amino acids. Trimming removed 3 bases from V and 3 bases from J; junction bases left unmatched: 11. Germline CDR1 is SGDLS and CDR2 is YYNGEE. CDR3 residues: CASSARQGPGDYGYTF. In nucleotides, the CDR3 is TGTGCCAGCAGCGCTAGACAGGGTCCCGGTGACTATGGCTACACCTTC.

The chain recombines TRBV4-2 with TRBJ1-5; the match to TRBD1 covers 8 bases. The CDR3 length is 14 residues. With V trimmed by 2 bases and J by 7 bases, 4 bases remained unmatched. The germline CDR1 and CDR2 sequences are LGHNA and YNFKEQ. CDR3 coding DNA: TGTGCCAGCAGCCAAACAGGGGGTAGGCAGCCCCAGCATTTT. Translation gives CASSQTGGRQPQHF.

CDR3 region: CASSPDTTGELFF. Written as DNA, the CDR3 is TGTGCCAGCAGCCCGGACACCACCGGGGAGCTGTTTTTT. The V and J genes are TRBV5-6 and TRBJ2-2; TRBD1 might be the D (5 bases). Germline CDR1 reads SGHDT; CDR2 reads YYEEEE. There are 13 residues in the CDR3. Trimming removed 4 bases at V and 4 bases at J, with 8 bases between.

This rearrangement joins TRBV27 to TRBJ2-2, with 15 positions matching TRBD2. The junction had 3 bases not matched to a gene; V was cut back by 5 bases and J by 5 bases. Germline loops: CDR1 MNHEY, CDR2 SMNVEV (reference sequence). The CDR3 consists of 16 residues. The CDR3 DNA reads TGTGCCAGCAGTCCGGGACTAGCGGGAGGTACCGGGGAGCTGTTTTTT. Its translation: CASSPGLAGGTGELFF.

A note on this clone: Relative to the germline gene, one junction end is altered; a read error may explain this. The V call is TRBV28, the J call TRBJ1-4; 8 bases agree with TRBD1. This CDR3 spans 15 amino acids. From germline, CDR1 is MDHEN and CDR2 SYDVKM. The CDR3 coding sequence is TGTGCCAGCACCACCATGGACAGGGACTATGAAAAACTGCTTTTT. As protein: CASTTMDRDYEKLLF.

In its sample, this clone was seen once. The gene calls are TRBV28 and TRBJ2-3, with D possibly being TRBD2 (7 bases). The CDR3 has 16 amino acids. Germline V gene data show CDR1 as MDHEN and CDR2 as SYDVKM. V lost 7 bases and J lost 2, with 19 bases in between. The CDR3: CASTLWGLAATDTQYF. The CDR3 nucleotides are TGTGCCAGCACCCTATGGGGGCTAGCGGCCACAGATACGCAGTATTTT.

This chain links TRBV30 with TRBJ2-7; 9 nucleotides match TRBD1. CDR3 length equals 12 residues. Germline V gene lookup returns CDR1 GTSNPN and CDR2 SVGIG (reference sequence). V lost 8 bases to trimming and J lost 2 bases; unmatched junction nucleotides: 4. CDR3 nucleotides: TGTGCCAGGGGGGACAGGGCCTACGAGCAGTACTTC. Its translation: CARGDRAYEQYF.

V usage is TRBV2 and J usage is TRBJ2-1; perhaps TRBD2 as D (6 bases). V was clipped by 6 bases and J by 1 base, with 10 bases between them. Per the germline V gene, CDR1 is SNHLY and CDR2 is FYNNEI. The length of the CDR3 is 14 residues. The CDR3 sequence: CASRKAGSYNEQFF. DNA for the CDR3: TGTGCCAGCAGGAAGGCGGGATCCTACAATGAGCAGTTCTTC.

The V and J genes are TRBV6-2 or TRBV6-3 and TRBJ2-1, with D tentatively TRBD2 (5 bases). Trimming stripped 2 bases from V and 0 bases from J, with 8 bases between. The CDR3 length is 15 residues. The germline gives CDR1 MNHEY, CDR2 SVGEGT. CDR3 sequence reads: CASSYGSSSYNEQFF. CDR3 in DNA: TGTGCCAGCAGTTACGGGAGTTCCTCCTACAATGAGCAGTTCTTC.

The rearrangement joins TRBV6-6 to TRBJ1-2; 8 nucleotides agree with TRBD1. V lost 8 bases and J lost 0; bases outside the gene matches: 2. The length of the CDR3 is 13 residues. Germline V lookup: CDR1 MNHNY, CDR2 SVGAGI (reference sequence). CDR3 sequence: CASGTGANYGYTF. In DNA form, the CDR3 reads TGTGCCAGCGGGACAGGAGCTAACTATGGCTACACCTTC.

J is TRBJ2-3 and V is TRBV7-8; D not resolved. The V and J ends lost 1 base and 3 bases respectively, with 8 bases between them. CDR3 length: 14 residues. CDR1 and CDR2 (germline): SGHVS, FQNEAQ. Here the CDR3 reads CASSLEPGTDTQYF. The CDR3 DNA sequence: TGTGCCAGCAGCTTAGAACCAGGAACAGATACGCAGTATTTT.

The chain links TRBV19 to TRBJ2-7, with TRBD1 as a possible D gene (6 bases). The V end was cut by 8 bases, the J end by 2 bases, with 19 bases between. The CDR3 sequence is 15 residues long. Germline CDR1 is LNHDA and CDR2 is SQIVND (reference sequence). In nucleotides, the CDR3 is TGTGCCAGTTCGTTAATTCTTGGACAGACCTACGAGCAGTACTTC. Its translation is CASSLILGQTYEQYF.

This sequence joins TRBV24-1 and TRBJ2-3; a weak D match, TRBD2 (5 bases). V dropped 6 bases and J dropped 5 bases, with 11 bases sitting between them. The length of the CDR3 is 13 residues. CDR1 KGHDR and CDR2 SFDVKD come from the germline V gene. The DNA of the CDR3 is TGTGCCACCAGTCTGAGGGCGGGAGATACGCAGTATTTT. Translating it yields CATSLRAGDTQYF.

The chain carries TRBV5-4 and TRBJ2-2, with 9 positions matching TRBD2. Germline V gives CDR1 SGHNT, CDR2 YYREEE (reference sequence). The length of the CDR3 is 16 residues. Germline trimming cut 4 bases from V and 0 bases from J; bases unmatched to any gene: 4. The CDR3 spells CASSPGLAANTGELFF. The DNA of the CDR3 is TGTGCCAGCAGCCCGGGACTAGCAGCGAACACCGGGGAGCTGTTTTTT. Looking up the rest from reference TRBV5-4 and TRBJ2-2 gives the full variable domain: ETGVTQSPTHLIKTRGQQVTLRCSSQSGHNTVSWYQQALGQGPQFIFQYYREEENGRGNFPPRFSGLQFPNYSSELNVNALELDDSALYLCASSPGLAANTGELFFGEGSRLTVL.

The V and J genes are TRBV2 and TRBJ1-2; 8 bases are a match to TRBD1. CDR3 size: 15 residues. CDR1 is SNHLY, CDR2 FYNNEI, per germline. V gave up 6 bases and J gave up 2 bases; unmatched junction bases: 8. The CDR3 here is CASSRQGLENYGYTF. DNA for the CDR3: TGTGCCAGCAGCCGACAGGGGCTCGAGAACTATGGCTACACCTTC.

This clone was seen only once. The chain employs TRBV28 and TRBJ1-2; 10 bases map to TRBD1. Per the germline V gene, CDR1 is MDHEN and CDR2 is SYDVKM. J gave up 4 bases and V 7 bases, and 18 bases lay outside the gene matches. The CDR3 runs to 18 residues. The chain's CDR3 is CASTTLFRDRGYGYGYTF. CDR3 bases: TGTGCCAGCACCACTTTATTTCGGGACAGGGGTTATGGCTATGGCTACACCTTC.

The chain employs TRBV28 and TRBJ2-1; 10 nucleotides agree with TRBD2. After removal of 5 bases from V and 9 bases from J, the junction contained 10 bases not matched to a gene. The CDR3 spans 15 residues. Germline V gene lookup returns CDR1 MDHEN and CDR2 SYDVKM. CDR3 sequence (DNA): TGTGCCAGCAGTCCCCGGACTAGCGGCTTACGTGAGCAGTTCTTC. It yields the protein CASSPRTSGLREQFF.

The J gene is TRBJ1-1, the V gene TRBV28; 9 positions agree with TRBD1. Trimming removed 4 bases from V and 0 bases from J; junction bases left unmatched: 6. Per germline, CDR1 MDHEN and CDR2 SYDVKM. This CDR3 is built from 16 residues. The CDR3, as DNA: TGTGCCAGCAGTTCCAACAGGGGGCGCATGAACACTGAAGCTTTCTTT. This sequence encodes CASSSNRGRMNTEAFF.

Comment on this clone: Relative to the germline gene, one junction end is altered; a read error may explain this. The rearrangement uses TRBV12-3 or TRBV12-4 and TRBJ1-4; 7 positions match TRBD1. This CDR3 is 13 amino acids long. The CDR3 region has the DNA TGTGCCAGCAGTTACAGGGGAAATGAAAAACTGCTTTTT. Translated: CASSYRGNEKLLF.

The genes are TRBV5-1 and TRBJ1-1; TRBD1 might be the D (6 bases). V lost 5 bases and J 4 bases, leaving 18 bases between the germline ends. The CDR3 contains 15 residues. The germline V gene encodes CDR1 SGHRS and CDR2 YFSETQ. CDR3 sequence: CASRPDTGSSTEAFF. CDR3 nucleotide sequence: TGCGCCAGCAGGCCAGATACAGGGTCCTCCACTGAAGCTTTCTTT.

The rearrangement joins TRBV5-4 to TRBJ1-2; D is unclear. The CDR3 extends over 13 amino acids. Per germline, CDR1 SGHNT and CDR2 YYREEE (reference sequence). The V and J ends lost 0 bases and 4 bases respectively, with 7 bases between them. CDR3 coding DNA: TGTGCCAGCAGCTTGGGCGTAAGCTATGGCTACACCTTC. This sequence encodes CASSLGVSYGYTF.

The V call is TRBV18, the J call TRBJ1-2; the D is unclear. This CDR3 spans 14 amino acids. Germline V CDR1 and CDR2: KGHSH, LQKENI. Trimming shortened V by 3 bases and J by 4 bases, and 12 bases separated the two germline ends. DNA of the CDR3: TGTGCCAGCTCACCCGCCCCAGAGGGCTATGGCTACACCTTC. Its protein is CASSPAPEGYGYTF.

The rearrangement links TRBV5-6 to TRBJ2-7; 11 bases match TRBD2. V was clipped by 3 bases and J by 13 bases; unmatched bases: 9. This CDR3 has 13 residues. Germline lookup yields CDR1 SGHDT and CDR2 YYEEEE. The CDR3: CASSSSPGTSGYF. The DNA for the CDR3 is TGTGCCAGCAGCTCCTCCCCCGGGACTAGCGGTTACTTC.

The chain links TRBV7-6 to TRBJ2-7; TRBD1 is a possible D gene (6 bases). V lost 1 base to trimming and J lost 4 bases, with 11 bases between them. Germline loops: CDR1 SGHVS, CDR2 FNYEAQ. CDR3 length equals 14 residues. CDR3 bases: TGTGCCAGCAGCTTAGGTGGGACACCTTACGAGCAGTACTTC. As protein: CASSLGGTPYEQYF.

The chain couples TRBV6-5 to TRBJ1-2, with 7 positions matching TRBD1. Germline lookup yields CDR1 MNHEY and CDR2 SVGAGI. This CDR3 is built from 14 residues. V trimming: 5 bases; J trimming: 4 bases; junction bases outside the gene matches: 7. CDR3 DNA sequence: TGTGCCAGCAGTCTCAGGGGGATTGGCTATGGCTACACCTTC. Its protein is CASSLRGIGYGYTF.